In its sample, the clone carrying this T cell receptor (beta chain) was seen a few times. The germline V gene has CDR1 SNHLY and CDR2 FYNNEI. Trimming left V 8 bases short and J 1 base short, with 13 bases between. This CDR3 is built from 14 residues. This sample stems from a study of Ad26.COV2.S vaccination and SARS-CoV-2 variants. Here immunoSEQ multiplex PCR was the method, and the copy in TCRdb shows in-frame clones only, minus some. The sample yields over 110,000 clones, more than 80% seen once. This TCR was sampled from a human donor who had recovered from COVID-19. The sequencing used peripheral blood, collected after recovery from COVID-19. The chain employs TRBV2 and TRBJ2-3; D perhaps matches TRBD1 (5 bases). Here the CDR3 DNA reads TGTGCCAGCCTACAGGATAGGGGCACAGATACGCAGTATTTT. Protein: CASLQDRGTDTQYF.